Listed here are 29 T cell receptor beta chains from one sample, sequenced in a study of spatial heterogeneity in lung cancer (dated by TCRdb to between 2018 and 2021). What the time point label conveys for this sample: blood at routine non-recurrence follow-up after resection. Receptors were amplified or captured by 5' RACE. Reads for this sample came from a NextSeq 500. The public sequencing data were trimmed at Q25 with fastp and processed into clonotypes with MiXCR by TCRdb, which kept only in-frame beta chains. Each CDR3 protein appears once, grouped with its most common genes and DNA. The table for this sample lists about 15,000 distinct CDR3 sequences; 6.3% of them were counted only once. The ten largest account for 25% of the sample. This specimen consisted of PBMCs, obtained at follow-up. The receptors derive from a male donor with early-stage non-small cell lung cancer.

The chain recombines TRBV5-5 with TRBJ2-5, with 9 bases lining up with TRBD2. The CDR3 covers 14 residues. Germline V gene data show CDR1 as SGHKS and CDR2 as YYEKEE (reference sequence). Losses at the gene ends were 4 bases for V and 4 bases for J; bases not matched to a gene: 5. This CDR3 reads CASSEQLAGETQYF. The CDR3 bases are TGTGCCAGCAGCGAGCAACTAGCGGGAGAGACCCAGTACTTC.

This clonotype was counted at least ten times. The V gene is TRBV28, the J gene TRBJ2-7; 8 bases align to TRBD1. Germline V lookup: CDR1 MDHEN, CDR2 SYDVKM. Trimming at V came to 8 bases and at J to 2 bases, leaving 5 bases not matched to a gene. CDR3 length: 13 residues. CDR3 coding DNA: TGTGCCAGCCACGGACAGGGCGCCTACGAGCAGTACTTC. Translation gives CASHGQGAYEQYF.

This clonotype is medium-sized by share. The V gene is TRBV28, the J gene TRBJ1-5; unclear D gene. CDR1 and CDR2 (germline): MDHEN, SYDVKM. Trimming stripped 3 bases from V and 6 bases from J, with 3 bases between. The CDR3 loop spans 11 amino acids. In DNA, the CDR3 is TGTGCCAGCAGTTTTTCTCAGCCCCAGCATTTT. Amino acids: CASSFSQPQHF.

This clonotype occurred many times. The chain joins TRBV4-1 to TRBJ2-5; 9 bases are a match to TRBD1. The CDR3 contains 13 residues. Per the germline V gene, CDR1 is MGHRA and CDR2 is YSYEKL. The J segment lost 5 bases and the V segment lost 5 bases, leaving 3 bases of the junction unmatched. In nucleotides, the CDR3 is TGCGCCAGCAGCACAGGGGGCTTGGAGACCCAGTACTTC. Protein product: CASSTGGLETQYF.

This clonotype was seen many times. The V gene is TRBV7-3, the J gene TRBJ1-1, with TRBD1 matching over 7 bases. CDR1 is SGHTA and CDR2 is FQGTGA in the germline V gene. This CDR3 is built from 13 residues. V was clipped by 4 bases and J by 3 bases; unmatched bases: 2. CDR3 DNA sequence: TGTGCCAGCAGCTCGGGACAGTACACTGAAGCTTTCTTT. Translation gives CASSSGQYTEAFF.

This clonotype was counted ten times or more. J is TRBJ2-1 and V is TRBV6-5; D might be TRBD1 (5 bases). V lost 4 bases, J lost 10 bases, and 14 bases lay in between. This CDR3 has 13 amino acids. Germline CDR1 is MNHEY and CDR2 is SVGAGI. The CDR3 coding sequence is TGTGCCAGCAGTTTCCTTCAGGGTTTCGAGCAGTTCTTC. This encodes CASSFLQGFEQFF.

This clonotype was found many times. The chain recombines TRBV5-1 with TRBJ2-4; 7 bases line up with TRBD2. From germline, CDR1 is SGHRS and CDR2 YFSETQ. The length of the CDR3 is 15 residues. Unmatched junction bases numbered 11, after V lost 4 bases and J lost 7 bases. The CDR3 is CASSTNSGFSNIQYF. The CDR3 nucleotides are TGCGCCAGCAGCACCAATAGCGGGTTCTCGAACATTCAGTACTTC.

Remarks on this clonotype: This could be a read error, since a much larger clone is one nucleotide away. Lacking the conserved final phenylalanine or tryptophan, this CDR3 likely reflects a read error. V is TRBV5-4 and J is TRBJ2-7, with no clear D. The V gene lost 0 bases and the J gene lost 4 bases, with 11 bases spanning the gap. CDR3 length: 14 residues. The germline CDR1 and CDR2 sequences are SGHNT and YYREEE (reference sequence). CDR3 DNA sequence: TGTGCCAGCAGCTTGGTAGGCCCCCCATACGAGCAGTACTCC. It encodes CASSLVGPPYEQYS.

Ten or more counts support this clonotype. The rearrangement uses TRBV6-2 or TRBV6-3 and TRBJ1-1; tentative D call: TRBD1 (5 bases). CDR1 is MNHEY, CDR2 SVGEGT, per germline. Trimming pared 6 bases from V and 2 bases from J, leaving 13 bases between. This CDR3 comprises 14 residues. DNA of the CDR3: TGTGCCAGCAGCCCCCAGACAGCTAACACTGAAGCTTTCTTT. Encoded protein: CASSPQTANTEAFF.

This clonotype has ten or more counts. V gene TRBV7-2 combines with J gene TRBJ2-7, with 8 bases matching TRBD2. The CDR3 runs to 14 residues. Germline CDR1 and CDR2: SGHTA and FQGNSA. The V gene end was trimmed by 6 bases and the J gene end by 0 bases; junction bases not matched to a gene: 4. CDR3 DNA sequence: TGTGCCAGCAGATCGGGGGGGAGCTCCTACGAGCAGTACTTC. This sequence encodes CASRSGGSSYEQYF. Using reference TRBV7-2 and TRBJ2-7 for the parts outside the CDR3, the full variable domain is GAGVSQSPSNKVTEKGKDVELRCDPISGHTALYWYRQSLGQGLEFLIYFQGNSAPDKSGLPSDRFSAERTGGSVSTLTIQRTQQEDSAVYLCASRSGGSSYEQYFGPGTRLTVT.

This clonotype was counted at least ten times. The V gene is TRBV7-2, the J gene TRBJ2-1, with a possible D match to TRBD2 (6 bases). Per the germline V gene, CDR1 is SGHTA and CDR2 is FQGNSA. Trimming removed 3 bases at V and 12 bases at J, with 9 bases between. This CDR3 comprises 11 residues. The CDR3 DNA sequence: TGTGCCAGCAGCTTCGGGACTTCGCAGTTCTTC. Protein product: CASSFGTSQFF.

This clonotype was seen ten or more times. This chain joins TRBV5-5 and TRBJ2-1, with TRBD1 identical over 7 bases. Germline V gene data show CDR1 as SGHKS and CDR2 as YYEKEE (reference sequence). The CDR3 is 15 amino acids. J gave up 0 bases and V 4 bases, and 4 bases lay outside the gene matches. Written as DNA, the CDR3 is TGTGCCAGCAGCCCGGGACAGAGCTCCTACAATGAGCAGTTCTTC. This encodes CASSPGQSSYNEQFF. Full variable domain (rest looked up from reference TRBV5-5 and TRBJ2-1): DAGVTQSPTHLIKTRGQQVTLRCSPISGHKSVSWYQQVLGQGPQFIFQYYEKEERGRGNFPDRFSARQFPNYSSELNVNALLLGDSALYLCASSPGQSSYNEQFFGPGTRLTVL.

In this sample, this clonotype turned up a few times. The chain has TRBV3-1 and TRBJ1-2; TRBD1 agrees at 7 bases. The CDR3 is made up of 12 amino acids. CDR1 LGHDT and CDR2 YNNKEL come from the germline V gene (reference sequence). The V gene end was trimmed by 3 bases and the J gene end by 9 bases; junction bases not matched to a gene: 4. CDR3 loop: CASSQTGLRYTF. In nucleotides, the CDR3 is TGTGCCAGCAGCCAGACAGGGTTACGCTACACCTTC.

There are many counts of this clonotype. The chain couples TRBV7-9 to TRBJ2-5, with D uncertain. CDR3 length equals 14 residues. Per germline, CDR1 SEHNR and CDR2 FQNEAQ (reference sequence). V lost 1 base to trimming and J lost 0 bases, with 6 bases between them. Here the CDR3 reads CASSLGRDQETQYF. The DNA of the CDR3 is TGTGCCAGCAGCTTAGGACGGGACCAAGAGACCCAGTACTTC. The full variable domain, completed using reference TRBV7-9 and TRBJ2-5, is DTGVSQNPRHKITKRGQNVTFRCDPISEHNRLYWYRQTLGQGPEFLTYFQNEAQLEKSRLLSDRFSAERPKGSFSTLEIQRTEQGDSAMYLCASSLGRDQETQYFGPGTRLLVL.

This clonotype was detected ten times or more. The genes are TRBV20-1 and TRBJ2-4; a possible D gene is TRBD1 (6 bases). Per germline, CDR1 DFQATT and CDR2 SNEGSKA (reference sequence). Trimming took 5 bases from V and 0 from J, leaving 14 bases between them. This CDR3 is 15 amino acids long. CDR3 bases: TGCAGTGCTCGAAGACAGGATTTAGCCAAAAACATTCAGTACTTC. Translated: CSARRQDLAKNIQYF.

The sample holds many counts of this clonotype. The chain uses TRBV7-7 and TRBJ2-1, with a weak D call TRBD2 (5 bases). The CDR3 loop spans 15 amino acids. Germline CDR1 and CDR2: SSHAT and FNYEAQ (reference sequence). V was pared by 5 bases and J by 3 bases, with 14 bases between. CDR3 coding DNA: TGTGCCAGCAGCCTAAGCCTAGCTAACTACAATGAGCAGTTCTTC. Its translation is CASSLSLANYNEQFF.

This sequence joins TRBV12-3 or TRBV12-4 and TRBJ2-5; D uncertain. The V end was cut by 1 base, the J end by 3 bases, with 9 bases between. This CDR3 contains 14 residues. CDR3 sequence (DNA): TGTGCCAGCAGTTTAGGTGGTAGGGAAGAGACCCAGTACTTC. Translating gives CASSLGGREETQYF.

This clonotype showed up many times. The chain couples TRBV7-9 to TRBJ2-7; no definite D call. This CDR3 region has 12 residues. Trimming pared 1 base from V and 3 bases from J, leaving 4 bases between. Germline values: CDR1 SEHNR, CDR2 FQNEAQ (reference sequence). The CDR3: CASSLEDYEQYF. CDR3 DNA sequence: TGTGCCAGCAGCTTAGAGGACTACGAGCAGTACTTC.

This clonotype was detected ten times or more. The chain links TRBV3-1 to TRBJ2-1; D unresolved. Trimming pared 0 bases from V and 9 bases from J, leaving 12 bases between. CDR3 length: 14 residues. Germline CDR1 is LGHDT and CDR2 is YNNKEL (reference sequence). Here the CDR3 DNA reads TGTGCCAGCAGCCAAGATAGCCGACTCGGTGAGCAGTTCTTC. As protein: CASSQDSRLGEQFF.

The rearrangement links TRBV7-2 to TRBJ2-3; TRBD2 aligns across 9 bases. The CDR3 consists of 16 residues. With V trimmed by 5 bases and J by 4 bases, 10 bases remained unmatched. CDR1 and CDR2 from the germline V gene are SGHTA and FQGNSA. The CDR3, as DNA: TGTGCCAGCAGCCCCCTTTTAGCGGGAGTTGCAGATACGCAGTATTTT. This sequence encodes CASSPLLAGVADTQYF.

This clonotype has just a few counts. The chain uses TRBV9 and TRBJ2-5; the match to TRBD1 covers 8 bases. The J segment lost 5 bases and the V segment lost 0 bases, leaving 6 bases of the junction unmatched. Germline CDR1 reads SGDLS; CDR2 reads YYNGEE. This CDR3 region has 15 residues. CDR3 coding DNA: TGTGCCAGCAGCGTAGGCGGACAGGGCGGTGAGACCCAGTACTTC. This translates into CASSVGGQGGETQYF.

This clonotype was found many times. V is TRBV24-1 and J is TRBJ2-1, with a weak D call TRBD1 (6 bases). V was shortened by 3 bases and J by 3 bases, with 14 bases between the two germline ends. The CDR3 consists of 16 residues. The germline V gene encodes CDR1 KGHDR and CDR2 SFDVKD. The CDR3 DNA reads TGTGCCACCAGTGATGCCAGCGAGGGGGACTACAATGAGCAGTTCTTC. Translation gives CATSDASEGDYNEQFF.

The chain carries TRBV7-9 and TRBJ2-7; 9 nucleotides align to TRBD2. The CDR3 is 14 amino acids. V trimming: 0 bases; J trimming: 4 bases; junction bases outside the gene matches: 1. CDR1 is SEHNR, CDR2 FQNEAQ, per germline (reference sequence). CDR3 loop: CASSLASGSYEQYF. DNA for the CDR3: TGTGCCAGCAGCTTAGCTAGCGGGAGTTACGAGCAGTACTTC.

This clonotype was seen ten or more times. The chain recombines TRBV6-5 with TRBJ2-2; the match to TRBD2 covers 7 bases. Trimming removed 9 bases from V and 2 bases from J; junction bases left unmatched: 9. Germline V gene sequence: CDR1 MNHEY, CDR2 SVGAGI. This CDR3 contains 15 residues. The CDR3 region has the DNA TGTGCCAGTACCTACGGGGAGGGAAACACCGGGGAGCTGTTTTTT. Its translation is CASTYGEGNTGELFF.

This clonotype showed up just a few times. Since a much larger clone is just one base distant, this may be a read error. The CDR3 loop reads CASSPGVYNGQFF. The CDR3 DNA reads as TGTGCCAGCAGCCCAGGGGTTTACAATGGGCAGTTCTTC. This sequence joins TRBV7-2 and TRBJ2-1, with D possibly being TRBD1 (6 bases). The CDR3 consists of 13 residues. The germline V gene encodes CDR1 SGHTA and CDR2 FQGNSA.

This clonotype turned up a few times. This chain connects TRBV10-2 to TRBJ2-7, with 11 nucleotides matching TRBD2. V lost 4 bases to trimming and J lost 3 bases; unmatched junction nucleotides: 5. This CDR3 contains 15 residues. Germline V gene sequence: CDR1 WSHSY, CDR2 SAAADI. CDR3 coding DNA: TGCGCCAGCAGTGTATGGCTAGCGGGAGGCTACGAGCAGTACTTC. The encoded protein is CASSVWLAGGYEQYF.

This clonotype was counted at least ten times. The junction and the germline gene differ at one end; a read error may be behind it. V is TRBV18 and J is TRBJ2-7, with 13 positions matching TRBD2. Germline V gene data show CDR1 as KGHSH and CDR2 as LQKENI. The CDR3 is 16 residues long. The CDR3 DNA reads as TGTGCCAGCGCACCGGGACTAGCGGGATCATTGGGGGAGCAGTACTTC. It codes for CASAPGLAGSLGEQYF.

This clonotype was recorded at least ten times. This rearrangement joins TRBV20-1 to TRBJ2-5; 9 bases are a match to TRBD1. This CDR3 has 14 amino acids. Germline V CDR1 and CDR2: DFQATT, SNEGSKA (reference sequence). The J segment lost 0 bases and the V segment lost 4 bases, leaving 3 bases of the junction unmatched. The CDR3 nucleotides are TGCAGTGCTACCAGACAGGGGGACCAAGAGACCCAGTACTTC. Translating gives CSATRQGDQETQYF.

The table lists this clonotype with a few counts. J is TRBJ2-3 and V is TRBV14, with a tentative D call TRBD1 (5 bases). V lost 4 bases and J lost 5, with 7 bases in between. The CDR3 extends over 12 amino acids. CDR1 is SGHDN and CDR2 is FVKESK in the germline V gene. The CDR3 here is CASSLGQDTQYF. CDR3 bases: TGTGCCAGCAGCCTGGGGCAAGATACGCAGTATTTT.